This T cell receptor beta chain stems from a study of shared clonotypes between healthy human individuals. The study, taken as a whole, reports: The small donor group covered limited genetic and exposure diversity.

As for this clone: Its cognate antigen is unknown.

CDR3 size: 15 residues. The V gene's germline CDR1 is SNHLY and CDR2 FYNNEI. Trimming pared 4 bases from V and 0 bases from J, leaving 12 bases between. Profiled with immunoSEQ multiplex PCR; TCRdb holds only in-frame clones, not every one. The sample yields under 1,900,000 clones, 98% to 99% seen once. The sequence was obtained from a young man in good health. This chain links TRBV2 with TRBJ1-1; a weak D match, TRBD1 (5 bases). Sequenced material: naive CD4+ T cells sorted from blood. Subset meaning: CD45RA+ positively selected. The CDR3 spells CASSVSGLMNTEAFF. The CDR3 DNA sequence: TGTGCCAGCAGTGTTTCGGGGCTCATGAACACTGAAGCTTTCTTT.